This T cell receptor beta chain derives from a study of regulatory T cells in long-lasting Graves disease (dated by TCRdb to about 2021). As for the study more broadly: Antithyroid drugs had been taken for less than 3 months by newly diagnosed Graves' disease patients. A total of approximately 35 samples underwent TCR sequencing: about 13 from persistent and about 20 from newly diagnosed Graves' disease patients. The study was conducted in China and was registered as a clinical trial. Persistent Graves' disease patients were compared with newly diagnosed Graves' disease patients by peripheral blood TCR sequencing and RNA sequencing.

Study-wide findings and limitations: Persistent Graves' disease patients showed lower TCR Shannon entropy and fewer highly expanded clones than newly diagnosed patients, suggesting clonal expansion. The authors noted that the small sample size was a limitation that may lower accuracy. A larger number of public clonotypes was shared among persistent patients (around 2,700) than among newly diagnosed patients (around 880). TRBV28, TRBJ1-2 and TRBJ2-5 were preferentially used in persistent disease, while TRBV20-1 and TRBJ2-1 were favored in newly diagnosed disease. Because the primary lesion, thyroid tissue, could not be accessed, the study looked at peripheral blood alone. Only the TCR beta chain was sequenced and analyzed.

The time point label on this specimen signifies: newly diagnosed GD, antithyroid drugs for less than 3 months. For both TCR sequencing and RNA sequencing, RNA was extracted from PBMCs in TRIzol. The diagnosis of Graves' disease followed American Thyroid Association guidelines. Recruitment of patients was carried out at an endocrinology department in Xi'an, China. Each patient gave approximately 10 milliliters of peripheral blood, collected in an EDTA anticoagulant tube. Ficoll Paque Plus density gradient separation was used to isolate PBMCs, and no further T cell sorting was performed. RNA quality was checked with an Agilent 2100 Bioanalyzer and agarose gel, and concentration with a NanoDrop 2000. The CDR3, from cysteine to phenylalanine, totals 15 residues. Only the CDR3 region is kept as DNA, spanning 45 bases read in frame from base 1. The trim is 2 bases for V and 3 bases for J, with a gap of 13 bases between the germline ends. Reading the germline V gene gives CDR1 SGHAT and CDR2 FQNNGV.

Receptor libraries were prepared by multiplex PCR. These reads were obtained on an Illumina HiSeq 4000. CDR3 regions were amplified by Arm-PCR with iRepertoire HTBI primers to construct TCR beta libraries. Gel purification was performed on PCR products prior to sequencing. Under the source paper's analysis protocol: Gene usage analysis of CDR3 amino acid clonotypes used the roughly 60 TRBV and fewer than 15 TRBJ segments found across samples. COPE and FqMerger were used to merge the filtered high-quality paired reads into contigs. BLAST was used to align contigs to the IMGT TRBV, TRBD and TRBJ reference genes, and CDR3 was defined following IMGT. Any clonotype with a frequency above 0.1% was counted as a highly expanded clone. Shannon entropy was used to measure repertoire diversity, and the Gini coefficient was used to measure V-J evenness. Public clonotypes were defined as clonotypes shared by more than one individual. Clones were called with MiXCR by TCRdb after fastp trimmed the public reads at Q25, and only in-frame beta chains were retained. Each entry is one CDR3 protein sequence, shown with its most common DNA and genes. These V and J calls rely on TCRdb rather than the paper's analysis. The sample has roughly 500,000 distinct CDR3 sequences on record, roughly 12% of them singletons. Of the sample, over 7.5% falls within the top ten clones.

Details on this clonotype: Its antigen is unknown. Within one base of it there is no much larger clone, and no base qualities were kept.

These data were also reused for a study on T cells in Graves' hyperthyroidism and ophthalmopathy. The second investigation adds: Graves' hyperthyroidism was defined as stable when no progression to ophthalmopathy occurred over 18 months of follow-up. Hyperthyroidism patients were newly diagnosed, had a disease duration of under 2 months, and were aged 18 to 65 years. The study excluded patients with uncontrolled infections, other autoimmune diseases, pregnancy or lactation. Diagnoses relied on clinical symptoms, serum thyroxine and TRAb, thyroid ultrasound and orbital computed tomography. A first-round RT-PCR of the TCR CDR3 used the HTBI primer set with the Qiagen OneStep RT-PCR kit. Most expanded thyroid clonotypes (frequency above 0.001) were also detected in blood, a finding suggesting that blood repertoires may reflect thyroid immune responses. In cross-validation, a model built on a 13 V-J signature told ophthalmopathy apart from stable hyperthyroidism with just under 90% sensitivity and 81% to 82% specificity, and in testing the same model reached 80%/75%. In validation, the model predicted progression to ophthalmopathy a median of roughly 6.1 months before onset, with about 70% sensitivity and about 72% specificity. To identify TCR V-J signatures that set the groups apart, the researchers used a discovery cohort of 95 to 100 patients, made up of 43 with Graves' ophthalmopathy and approximately 57 with stable Graves' hyperthyroidism. Prospective prediction of ophthalmopathy was tested in an independent validation cohort of some 19 hyperthyroidism patients and 17 patients who later progressed to ophthalmopathy. The 100 or so discovery patients were randomly split 7:3 into training and test sets. In addition, the study compared T-cell repertoires in thyroid tissue and in blood from roughly 6 Graves' hyperthyroidism patients. After sampling, hyperthyroidism patients received methimazole starting at 30 mg daily, and ophthalmopathy patients received high-dose intravenous methylprednisolone. Libraries were constructed in a second round of multiplex PCR, after which size selection and purification were performed. Sequencing of the libraries was done on an Illumina HiSeq2000 using paired-end 100 bp reads. SOAPnuke was used to process the raw data, with reads discarded if the reads contained adapters or uncalled bases, had a mean Phred below 15, or lacked an exact constant-primer or identifier match. COPE v1.2.5 was used to merge the high-quality paired reads, and each unique nucleotide sequence was defined as a clonotype. MiTCR v1.1 was used to align clonotypes to the IMGT TRBV, TRBD and TRBJ reference segments. Analysis was restricted to V-J combinations with a frequency above 0.0001, which covered approximately 99% of repertoires. A TCS score was defined as the ratio of F50 (clonal expansion) to E x V (chaos), with BLOSUM62-based TCRdist applied between CDR3 peptides within each V-J. Welch's t-statistics and random forest reduced fewer than 550 V-J features to around 14, which were used in a naive Bayes classifier (R e1071). No statistical method was used to set the sample size in advance, and investigators knew the group allocation. TCR Vbeta CDR3 sequencing of approximately 140 peripheral blood samples (fewer than 45 ophthalmopathy, some 75 hyperthyroidism and some 17 progressor patients) is reported in the paper.

This chain joins TRBV11-2 to TRBJ2-5; no D gene can be assigned with confidence. The receptor's source is a man under 40 with Graves disease. Donor details come from another sample of the same person, matched by shared clones. The specimen comprised peripheral blood mononuclear cells (PBMCs), sampled at new diagnosis, from a patient treated with antithyroid drugs. The nucleotide sequence is given as TGTGCCAGCAGCTTAAGTGGCGGAATAAAAGAGACCCAGTACTTC. This gives the protein CASSLSGGIKETQYF. Extended through the reference TRBV11-2 and TRBJ2-5 proteins, this CDR3 yields the full variable domain: EAGVAQSPRYKIIEKRQSVAFWCNPISGHATLYWYQQILGQGPKLLIQFQNNGVVDDSQLPKDRFSAERLKGVDSTLKIQPAKLEDSAVYLCASSLSGGIKETQYFGPGTRLLVL.